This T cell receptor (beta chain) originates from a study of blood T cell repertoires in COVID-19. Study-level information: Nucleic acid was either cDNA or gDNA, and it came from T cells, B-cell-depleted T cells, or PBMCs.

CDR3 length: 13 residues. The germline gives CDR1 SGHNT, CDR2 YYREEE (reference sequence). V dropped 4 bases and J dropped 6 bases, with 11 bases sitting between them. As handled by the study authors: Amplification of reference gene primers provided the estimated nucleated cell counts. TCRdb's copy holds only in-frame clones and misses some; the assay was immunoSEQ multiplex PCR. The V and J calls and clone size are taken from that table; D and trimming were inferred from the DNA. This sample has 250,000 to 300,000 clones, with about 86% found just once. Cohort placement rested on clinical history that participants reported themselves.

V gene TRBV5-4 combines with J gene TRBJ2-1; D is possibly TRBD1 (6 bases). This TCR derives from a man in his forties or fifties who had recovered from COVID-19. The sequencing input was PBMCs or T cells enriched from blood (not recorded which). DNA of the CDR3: TGTGCCAGCAGCCACAACAGGGTCAATGAGCAGTTCTTC. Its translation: CASSHNRVNEQFF.